This T cell receptor (beta chain) was captured in a study of T-cell memory formation after mild COVID-19. Study in general: Largely donor-specific sequence clusters came from a couple of donors.

The V gene lost 1 base and the J gene lost 14 bases, with 15 bases spanning the gap. In germline, CDR1 is MGHRA, CDR2 YSYEKL. The CDR3 has 14 amino acids. This clonotype was counted between two and nine times. From the 5' RACE reads, TCRdb called clonotypes with MiXCR, one entry per CDR3 protein. The repertoire holds about 200,000 distinct CDR3 sequences, with around 8.8% as singletons. The source material was PBMCs or a T cell subset sorted from them (not recorded which). The chain employs TRBV4-1 and TRBJ1-6; D is uncertain. This clonotype was sampled from a man between 18 and 29 years old who had mild COVID-19 (a few samples of this study predate the infection). Cell type and time point are not known. The CDR3 coding sequence is TGCGCCAGCAGCCAAGCCCCCCCTCTATTAACCCTCCACTTT. Its protein product is CASSQAPPLLTLHF.